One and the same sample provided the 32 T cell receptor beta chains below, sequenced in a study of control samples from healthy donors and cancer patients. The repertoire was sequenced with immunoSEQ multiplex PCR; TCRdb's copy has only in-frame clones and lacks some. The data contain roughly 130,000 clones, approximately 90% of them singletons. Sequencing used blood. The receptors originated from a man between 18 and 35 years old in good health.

Written as DNA, the CDR3 is TGTGCCATCAGTGATGTATCCGGTTATCTAGCCAAAAACATTCAGTACTTC. It specifies CAISDVSGYLAKNIQYF. This sequence joins TRBV10-3 and TRBJ2-4, with D unclear. This CDR3 is 17 amino acids long. V lost 3 bases, J lost 0 bases, and 15 bases lay in between. Germline V CDR1 and CDR2: ENHRY, SYGVKD.

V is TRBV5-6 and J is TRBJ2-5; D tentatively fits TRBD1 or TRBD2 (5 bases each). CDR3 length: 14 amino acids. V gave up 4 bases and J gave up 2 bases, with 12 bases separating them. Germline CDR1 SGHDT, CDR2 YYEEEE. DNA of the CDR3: TGTGCCAGCAGCCTCGGGACGGGACAAGAGACCCAGTACTTC. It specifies CASSLGTGQETQYF.

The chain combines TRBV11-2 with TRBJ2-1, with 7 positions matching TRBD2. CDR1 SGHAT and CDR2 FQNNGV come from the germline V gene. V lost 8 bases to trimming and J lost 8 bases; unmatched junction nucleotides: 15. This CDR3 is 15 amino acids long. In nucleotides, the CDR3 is TGTGCCAGCGGATCCGCACAGACCGCGGGAGATGAGCAGTTCTTC. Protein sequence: CASGSAQTAGDEQFF.

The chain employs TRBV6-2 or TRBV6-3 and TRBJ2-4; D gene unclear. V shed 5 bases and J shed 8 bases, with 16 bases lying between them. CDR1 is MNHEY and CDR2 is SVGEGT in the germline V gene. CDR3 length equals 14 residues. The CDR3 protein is CASSDNNVWDIQYF. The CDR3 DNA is TGTGCCAGCAGTGACAACAATGTATGGGACATTCAGTACTTC.

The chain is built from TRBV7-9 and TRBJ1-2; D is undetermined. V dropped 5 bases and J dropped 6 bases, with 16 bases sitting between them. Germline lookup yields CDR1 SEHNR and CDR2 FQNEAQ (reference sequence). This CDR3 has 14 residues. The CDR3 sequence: CASSLSEERDGYTF. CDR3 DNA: TGTGCCAGCAGCCTCAGCGAGGAACGGGATGGCTACACCTTC. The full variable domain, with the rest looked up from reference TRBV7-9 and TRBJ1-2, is DTGVSQNPRHKITKRGQNVTFRCDPISEHNRLYWYRQTLGQGPEFLTYFQNEAQLEKSRLLSDRFSAERPKGSFSTLEIQRTEQGDSAMYLCASSLSEERDGYTFGSGTRLTVV.

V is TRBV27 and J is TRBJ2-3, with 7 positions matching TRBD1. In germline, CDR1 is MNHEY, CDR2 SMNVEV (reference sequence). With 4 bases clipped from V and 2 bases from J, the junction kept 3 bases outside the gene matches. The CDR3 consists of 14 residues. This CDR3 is CASSSGQHTDTQYF. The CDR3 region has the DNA TGTGCCAGCAGTTCGGGACAGCACACAGATACGCAGTATTTT.

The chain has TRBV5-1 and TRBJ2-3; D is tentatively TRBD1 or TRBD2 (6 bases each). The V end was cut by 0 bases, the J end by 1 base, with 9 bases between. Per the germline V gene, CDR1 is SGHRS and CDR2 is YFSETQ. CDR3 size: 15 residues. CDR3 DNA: TGCGCCAGCAGCTTGGAGGGGGGCGGCACAGATACGCAGTATTTT. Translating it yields CASSLEGGGTDTQYF. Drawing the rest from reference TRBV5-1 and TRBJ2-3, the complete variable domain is KAGVTQTPRYLIKTRGQQVTLSCSPISGHRSVSWYQQTPGQGLQFLFEYFSETQRNKGNFPGRFSGRQFSNSRSEMNVSTLELGDSALYLCASSLEGGGTDTQYFGPGTRLTVL.

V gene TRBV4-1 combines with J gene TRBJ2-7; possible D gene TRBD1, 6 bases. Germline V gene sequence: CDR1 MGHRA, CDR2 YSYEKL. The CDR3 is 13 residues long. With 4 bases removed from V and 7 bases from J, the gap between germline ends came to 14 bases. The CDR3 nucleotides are TGCGCCAGCAGCCGAGGCAGGGGATCGGAGCAGTACTTC. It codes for CASSRGRGSEQYF.

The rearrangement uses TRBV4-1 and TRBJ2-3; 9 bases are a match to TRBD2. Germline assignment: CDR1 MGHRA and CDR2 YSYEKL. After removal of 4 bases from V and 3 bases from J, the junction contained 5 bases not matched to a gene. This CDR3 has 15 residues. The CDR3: CASSRAGGPTDTQYF. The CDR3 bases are TGCGCCAGCAGCCGGGCGGGGGGGCCGACAGATACGCAGTATTTT.

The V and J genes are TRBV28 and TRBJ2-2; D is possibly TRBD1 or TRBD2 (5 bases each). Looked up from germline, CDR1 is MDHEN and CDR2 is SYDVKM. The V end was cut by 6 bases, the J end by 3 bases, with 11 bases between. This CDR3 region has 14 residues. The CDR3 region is CASSRDGYTGELFF. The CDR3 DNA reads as TGTGCCAGCAGCCGGGACGGCTACACCGGGGAGCTGTTTTTT.

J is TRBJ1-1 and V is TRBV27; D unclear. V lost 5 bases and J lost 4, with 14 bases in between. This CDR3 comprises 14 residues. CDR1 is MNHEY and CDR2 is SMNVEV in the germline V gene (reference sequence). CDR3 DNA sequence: TGTGCCAGCAGTCCGGTTGGGCAGAGCACTGAAGCTTTCTTT. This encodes CASSPVGQSTEAFF.

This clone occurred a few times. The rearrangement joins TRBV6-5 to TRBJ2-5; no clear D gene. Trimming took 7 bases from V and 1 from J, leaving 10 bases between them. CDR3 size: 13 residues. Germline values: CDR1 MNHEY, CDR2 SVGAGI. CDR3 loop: CASTPEAQETQYF. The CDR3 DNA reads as TGTGCCAGCACCCCCGAAGCCCAAGAGACCCAGTACTTC.

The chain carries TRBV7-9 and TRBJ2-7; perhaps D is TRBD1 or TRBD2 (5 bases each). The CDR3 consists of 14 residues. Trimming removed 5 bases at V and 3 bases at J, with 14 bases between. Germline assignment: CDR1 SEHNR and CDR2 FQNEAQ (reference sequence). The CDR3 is CASSQRDLYYEQYF. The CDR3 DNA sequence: TGTGCCAGCAGCCAAAGGGACCTTTACTACGAGCAGTACTTC. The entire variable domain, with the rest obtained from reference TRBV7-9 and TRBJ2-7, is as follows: DTGVSQNPRHKITKRGQNVTFRCDPISEHNRLYWYRQTLGQGPEFLTYFQNEAQLEKSRLLSDRFSAERPKGSFSTLEIQRTEQGDSAMYLCASSQRDLYYEQYFGPGTRLTVT.

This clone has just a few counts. The CDR3 region is CASSPRGGYTF. The CDR3 region has the DNA TGTGCCAGCAGTCCCAGGGGCGGCTACACCTTC. The chain links TRBV6-6 to TRBJ1-2, with a possible D match to TRBD1 (6 bases). The CDR3 consists of 11 residues. Trimming pared 5 bases from V and 8 bases from J, leaving 9 bases between. Germline assignment: CDR1 MNHNY and CDR2 SVGAGI (reference sequence).

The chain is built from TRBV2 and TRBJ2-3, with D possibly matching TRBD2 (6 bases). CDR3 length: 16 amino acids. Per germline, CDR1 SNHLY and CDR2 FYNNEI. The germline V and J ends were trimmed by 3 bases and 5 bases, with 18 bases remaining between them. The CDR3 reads CASSEGGRRVIDTQYF. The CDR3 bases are TGTGCCAGCAGTGAGGGGGGAAGGAGGGTAATAGATACGCAGTATTTT.

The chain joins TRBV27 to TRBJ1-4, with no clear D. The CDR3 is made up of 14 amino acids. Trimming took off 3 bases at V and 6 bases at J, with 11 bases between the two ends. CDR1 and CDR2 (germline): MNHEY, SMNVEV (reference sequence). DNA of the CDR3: TGTGCCAGCAGTTTGAATTGGATAGATGAAAAACTGTTTTTT. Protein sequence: CASSLNWIDEKLFF. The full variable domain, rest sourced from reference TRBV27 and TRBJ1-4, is EAQVTQNPRYLITVTGKKLTVTCSQNMNHEYMSWYRQDPGLGLRQIYYSMNVEVTDKGDVPEGYKVSRKEKRNFPLILESPSPNQTSLYFCASSLNWIDEKLFFGSGTQLSVL.

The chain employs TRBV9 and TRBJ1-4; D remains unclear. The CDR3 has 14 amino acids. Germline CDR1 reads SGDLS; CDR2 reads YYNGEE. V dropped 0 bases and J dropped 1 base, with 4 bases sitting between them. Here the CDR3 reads CASSVGITNEKLFF. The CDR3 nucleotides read TGTGCCAGCAGCGTAGGCATAACTAATGAAAAACTGTTTTTT.

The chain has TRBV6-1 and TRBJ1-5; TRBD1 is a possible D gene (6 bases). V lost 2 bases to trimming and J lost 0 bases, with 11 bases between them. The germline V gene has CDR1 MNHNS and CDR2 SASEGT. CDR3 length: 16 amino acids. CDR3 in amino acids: CASSEQGHPSNQPQHF. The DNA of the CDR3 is TGTGCCAGCAGTGAACAGGGACACCCTAGCAATCAGCCCCAGCATTTT.

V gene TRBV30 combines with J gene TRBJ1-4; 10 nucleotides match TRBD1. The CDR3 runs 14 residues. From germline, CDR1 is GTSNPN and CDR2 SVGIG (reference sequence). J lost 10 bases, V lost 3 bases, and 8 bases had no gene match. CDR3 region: CAWRTTGGGVKLFF. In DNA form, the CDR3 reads TGTGCCTGGAGGACGACAGGGGGCGGCGTAAAACTGTTTTTT.

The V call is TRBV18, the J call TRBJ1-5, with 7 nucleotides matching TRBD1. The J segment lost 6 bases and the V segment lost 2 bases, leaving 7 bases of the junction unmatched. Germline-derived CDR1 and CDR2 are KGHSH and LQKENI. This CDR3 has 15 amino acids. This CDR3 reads CASSPGRQGTQPQHF. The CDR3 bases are TGTGCCAGCTCACCAGGGAGACAGGGCACTCAGCCCCAGCATTTT.

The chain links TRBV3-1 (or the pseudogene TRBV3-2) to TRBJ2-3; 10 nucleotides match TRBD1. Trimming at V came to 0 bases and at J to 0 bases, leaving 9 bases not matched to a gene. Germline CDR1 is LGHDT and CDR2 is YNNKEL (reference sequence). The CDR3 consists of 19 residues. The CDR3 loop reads CASSQDARQGAASTDTQYF. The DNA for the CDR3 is TGTGCCAGCAGCCAAGATGCGCGACAGGGGGCGGCTAGCACAGATACGCAGTATTTT.

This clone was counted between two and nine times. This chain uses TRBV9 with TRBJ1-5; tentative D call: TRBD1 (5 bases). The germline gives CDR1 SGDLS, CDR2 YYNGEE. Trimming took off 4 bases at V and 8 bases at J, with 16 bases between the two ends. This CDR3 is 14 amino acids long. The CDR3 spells CASSPRGTDEPQHF. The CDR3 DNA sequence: TGTGCCAGCAGCCCGAGAGGGACGGACGAGCCCCAGCATTTT.

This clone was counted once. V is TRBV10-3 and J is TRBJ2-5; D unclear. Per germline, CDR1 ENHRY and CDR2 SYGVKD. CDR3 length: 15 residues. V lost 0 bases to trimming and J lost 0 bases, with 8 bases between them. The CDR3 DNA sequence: TGTGCCATCAGTGAGTCGGATGCGTACCAAGAGACCCAGTACTTC. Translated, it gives CAISESDAYQETQYF.

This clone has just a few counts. The CDR3 loop is CASSPRTGVTEAFF. The DNA of the CDR3 is TGTGCCAGCTCACCACGGACAGGGGTCACTGAAGCTTTCTTT. The chain has TRBV18 and TRBJ1-1; 9 bases are shared with TRBD1. The length of the CDR3 is 14 residues. J gave up 4 bases and V 1 base, and 1 base lay outside the gene matches. In germline, CDR1 is KGHSH, CDR2 LQKENI.

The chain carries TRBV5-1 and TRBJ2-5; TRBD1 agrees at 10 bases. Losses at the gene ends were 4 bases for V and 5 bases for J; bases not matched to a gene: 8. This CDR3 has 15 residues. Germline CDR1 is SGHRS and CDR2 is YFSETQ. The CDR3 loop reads CASSRDRGGSETQYF. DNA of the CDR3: TGCGCCAGCAGCCGGGACAGGGGTGGCTCCGAGACCCAGTACTTC.

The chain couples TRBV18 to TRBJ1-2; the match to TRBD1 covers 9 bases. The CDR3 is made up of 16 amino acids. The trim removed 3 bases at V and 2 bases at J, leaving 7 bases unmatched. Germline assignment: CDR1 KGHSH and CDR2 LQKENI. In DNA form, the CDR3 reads TGTGCCAGCTCACCTACTGACAGGGGGAAGAACTATGGCTACACCTTC. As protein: CASSPTDRGKNYGYTF.

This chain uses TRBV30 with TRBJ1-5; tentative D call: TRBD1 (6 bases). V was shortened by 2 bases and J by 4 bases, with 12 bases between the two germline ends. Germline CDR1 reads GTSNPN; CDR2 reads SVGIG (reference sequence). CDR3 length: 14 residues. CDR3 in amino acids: CAWSPDRNNQPQHF. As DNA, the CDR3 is TGTGCCTGGAGTCCGGACAGAAATAATCAGCCCCAGCATTTT.

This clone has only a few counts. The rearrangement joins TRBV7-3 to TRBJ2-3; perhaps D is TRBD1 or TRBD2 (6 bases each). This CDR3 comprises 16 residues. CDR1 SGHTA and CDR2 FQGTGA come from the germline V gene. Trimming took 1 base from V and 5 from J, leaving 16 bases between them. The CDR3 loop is CASSLNSGGLVDTQYF. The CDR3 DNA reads TGTGCCAGCAGCTTAAACTCCGGGGGCCTCGTAGATACGCAGTATTTT.

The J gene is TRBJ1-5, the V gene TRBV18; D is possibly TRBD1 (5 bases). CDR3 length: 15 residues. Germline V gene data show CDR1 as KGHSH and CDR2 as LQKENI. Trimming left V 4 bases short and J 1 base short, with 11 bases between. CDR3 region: CASSLTRDSNQPQHF. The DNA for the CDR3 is TGTGCCAGCTCACTCACCCGGGACAGCAATCAGCCCCAGCATTTT. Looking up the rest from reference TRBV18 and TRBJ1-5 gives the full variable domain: NAGVMQNPRHLVRRRGQEARLRCSPMKGHSHVYWYRQLPEEGLKFMVYLQKENIIDESGMPKERFSAEFPKEGPSILRIQQVVRGDSAAYFCASSLTRDSNQPQHFGDGTRLSIL.

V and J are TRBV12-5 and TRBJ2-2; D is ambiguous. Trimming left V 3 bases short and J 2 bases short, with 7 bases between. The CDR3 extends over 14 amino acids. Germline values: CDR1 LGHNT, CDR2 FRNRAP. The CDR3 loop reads CASGFYYNTGELFF. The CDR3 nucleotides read TGTGCTAGTGGTTTCTACTATAACACCGGGGAGCTGTTTTTT.

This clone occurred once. The CDR3 coding sequence is TGTGCCAGCAGCTTGGAGGACAGGGCCAACGAGCAGTACTTC. It specifies CASSLEDRANEQYF. The chain has TRBV5-4 and TRBJ2-7; 8 positions match TRBD1. The germline gives CDR1 SGHNT, CDR2 YYREEE (reference sequence). The CDR3 sequence is 14 residues long. The V gene end was trimmed by 0 bases and the J gene end by 5 bases; junction bases not matched to a gene: 4.

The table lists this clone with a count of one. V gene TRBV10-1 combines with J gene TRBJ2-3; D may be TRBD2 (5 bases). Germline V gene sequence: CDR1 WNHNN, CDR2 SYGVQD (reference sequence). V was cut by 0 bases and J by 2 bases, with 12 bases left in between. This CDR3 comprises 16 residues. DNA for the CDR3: TGCGCCAGCAGTGAGTCTGAGGGCCGAGACACAGATACGCAGTATTTT. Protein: CASSESEGRDTDTQYF.